This entry is about one T cell receptor (beta chain). These data come from a study of blood T cell repertoires in COVID-19. At the level of the study: PBMCs, B-cell-depleted T cells, or T cells were the source of the cDNA or gDNA that made up the material.

Libraries were prepared by immunoSEQ multiplex PCR; TCRdb keeps only in-frame clonotypes and omits some of them. The table has about 28,000 clones, 75% to 90% seen once. This CDR3 contains 14 residues. V was shortened by 5 bases and J by 1 base, with 8 bases between the two germline ends. CDR1 is LNHDA, CDR2 SQIVND, per germline (reference sequence). The TCR comes from a man aged 55-75 years with active COVID-19. J is TRBJ2-2 and V is TRBV19; tentatively, D is TRBD2 (6 bases). The sequenced sample was peripheral blood. CDR3: CASSWGVNTGELFF. CDR3 sequence (DNA): TGTGCCAGTAGTTGGGGGGTGAACACCGGGGAGCTGTTTTTT. Drawing the rest from reference TRBV19 and TRBJ2-2, the complete variable domain is DGGITQSPKYLFRKEGQNVTLSCEQNLNHDAMYWYRQDPGQGLRLIYYSQIVNDFQKGDIAEGYSVSREKKESFPLTVTSAQKNPTAFYLCASSWGVNTGELFFGEGSRLTVL.